This T cell receptor (beta chain) derives from a study of T cells after yellow fever vaccination (dated by TCRdb to between 2019 and 2020). Context from the whole study: The SMART-Seq v4 Ultra Low Input RNA kit was used to prepare libraries from fractions with low cell numbers. The cohort comprised two healthy male donors, one aged 18 to 30 and one aged 30 to 40 years. Blood was collected at multiple timepoints before and after primary and secondary immunization, and bulk PBMC replicates and cell subsets were isolated. Bulk TCR alpha and beta repertoires were sequenced longitudinally to track T-cell clones before and after primary and booster YFV17D yellow fever vaccination. General conclusions and limits of the study: Compared with the primary T-cell response, the secondary T-cell response was weaker but faster, peaking on day 5 rather than day 15. FACS-sorted repertoires could contain abundant contaminating clonotypes from the bulk population, so computational filtering was required. Because the study included only a couple of donors, the extent to which the findings can be generalized is limited. A small fraction of clonotypes appeared in both the CD4 and CD8 compartments, likely as a result of convergent recombination. After the booster, most clones that had expanded after primary vaccination were detected again (roughly 95% of CD4 and more than 85% of CD8), suggesting broad maintenance of memory.

TCR cDNA was made using 5'RACE template switching, a step that added a universal primer site and unique molecular identifiers. cDNA synthesis was primed from both the TCR alpha and TCR beta constant segments. Libraries were amplified in two PCR steps, with sample barcodes and sequencing adapters added in the second step. Sequencing of libraries was performed on Illumina HiSeq 2500 (2x100 bp) or NovaSeq (2x150 bp). Per the authors' processing: MIGEC was used to demultiplex reads and collapse the reads into UMI consensus sequences, and MiXCR was used for V(D)J alignment. Using edgeR on replicate PBMC samples, clonotypes were called vaccine-responding if FDR was below 0.01 and the log2 fold change was above 5 up to day 15. Each bulk clonotype was labeled CD4 or CD8 based on which sequenced repertoire, CD4 or CD8, contained the clonotype at higher abundance. Clones were called with MiXCR by TCRdb after fastp trimmed the public reads at Q25, and only in-frame beta chains were retained. Each CDR3 protein appears once, grouped with its most common genes and DNA. These V and J calls derive from TCRdb rather than the authors' analysis. This sample gives 100,000 to 150,000 distinct CDR3 sequences in total; approximately 7% of them show up just once. The ten largest make up around 2.7% of the sample.

This sample's treatment or condition label indicates: live attenuated yellow fever vaccine strain. PBMCs were isolated from peripheral blood using a standard Ficoll-Paque protocol. CD4 and CD8 T-cell fractions were isolated with Dynabeads CD4 and CD8 positive selection kits. TriZol was used to extract RNA from bulk PBMCs, CD4 and CD8 fractions, and dextramer-positive and dextramer-negative fractions. The junction shows trimming of 5 bases on V and 4 bases on J, plus 12 bases between the germline ends. CDR1 SQVTM and CDR2 ANQGSEA are derived from the germline V gene. The CDR3 contains 13 residues, cysteine and phenylalanine counted. The DNA shown is the 39-base CDR3, in frame from base 1. On this clonotype itself: There is no known antigen for this receptor. Base qualities are not provided; no much larger clone lies one nucleotide away.

The rearrangement joined TRBV29-1 to TRBJ1-5; tentative D gene TRBD1, with 5 bases matching. The sample was CD4+ T cells sorted from PBMCs, taken roughly 10 days after the first yellow fever vaccination. The receptor comes from a man younger than 35 who received the YFV17D yellow fever vaccine. The bases read TGCAGCGTTCAAACGTCAGGGAATCAGCCCCAGCATTTT. Its protein reads: CSVQTSGNQPQHF.